A single sample gave rise to the 20 T cell receptor beta chains below, sequenced in a study of T cell responses to AZD1222 COVID-19 vaccine. Repertoires were generated with immunoSEQ multiplex PCR, while TCRdb's copy carries only in-frame clones and drops some. The sample has 80,000 to 100,000 clones, around nine tenths seen once. The starting material was peripheral blood, obtained 28 days after the second AZD1222 dose. All receptors come from an adult who received the AZD1222 COVID-19 vaccine.

This chain uses TRBV12-5 with TRBJ1-5; tentative D call: TRBD1 (6 bases). Germline V lookup: CDR1 LGHNT, CDR2 FRNRAP. V was pared by 6 bases and J by 11 bases, with 11 bases between. The CDR3 sequence is 11 residues long. This CDR3 reads CASGLEGAQHF. The CDR3 coding sequence is TGTGCTAGTGGCCTGGAGGGGGCCCAGCATTTT.

The V call is TRBV3-1 (or the pseudogene TRBV3-2), the J call TRBJ1-4; D may be TRBD1 (5 bases). Germline-derived CDR1 and CDR2 are LGHDT and YNNKEL (reference sequence). V lost 1 base and J 4 bases, leaving 10 bases between the germline ends. This CDR3 spans 15 amino acids. The CDR3 DNA follows: TGTGCCAGCAGCCAAGTGTTCGACAGTAATGAAAAACTGTTTTTT. Protein: CASSQVFDSNEKLFF.

This chain uses TRBV18 with TRBJ2-1; D possibly matches TRBD1 or TRBD2 (5 bases each). The V end lost 3 bases, the J end lost 5 bases, and 8 bases lay between the germline ends. CDR3 length: 13 residues. Germline lookup yields CDR1 KGHSH and CDR2 LQKENI. The CDR3 sequence: CASSPWDDNEQFF. The CDR3 nucleotides are TGTGCCAGCTCACCGTGGGACGACAATGAGCAGTTCTTC.

The V and J genes are TRBV30 and TRBJ1-1, with D maybe TRBD1 (6 bases). V was trimmed by 4 bases and J by 4 bases, leaving 16 bases between them. The CDR3 is made up of 14 amino acids. From germline, CDR1 is GTSNPN and CDR2 SVGIG (reference sequence). The CDR3 DNA follows: TGTGCCTGGACCACGGGGGGGCTCAGCACTGAAGCTTTCTTT. Its translation is CAWTTGGLSTEAFF.

The chain carries TRBV6-5 and TRBJ1-5; 9 bases are shared with TRBD1. The CDR3 is 15 residues long. Germline V lookup: CDR1 MNHEY, CDR2 SVGAGI. V was clipped by 5 bases and J by 6 bases; unmatched bases: 8. Here the CDR3 reads CASSTGTGKGQPQHF. The DNA of the CDR3 is TGTGCCAGCAGTACCGGGACAGGGAAAGGTCAGCCCCAGCATTTT.

For the CDR3, the DNA is TGTGCCAGCAGCTTAACCCGGGGCGTTAACTATGGCTACACCTTC. This translates into CASSLTRGVNYGYTF. This chain joins TRBV7-9 and TRBJ1-2; a weak D match, TRBD1 (5 bases). V gave up 2 bases and J gave up 1 base, with 11 bases separating them. The germline V gene has CDR1 SEHNR and CDR2 FQNEAQ (reference sequence). This CDR3 is built from 15 residues.

The chain carries TRBV11-2 and TRBJ1-2; a weak D match, TRBD1 (5 bases). Trimming shortened V by 5 bases and J by 6 bases, and 10 bases separated the two germline ends. The germline gives CDR1 SGHAT, CDR2 FQNNGV. The CDR3 loop spans 12 amino acids. For the CDR3, the DNA is TGTGCCAGCAGCCTACTCAGGGATGGCTACACCTTC. Protein product: CASSLLRDGYTF.

This clone was detected only once. This chain links TRBV11-2 with TRBJ2-7, with 7 bases aligning to TRBD1. Per germline, CDR1 SGHAT and CDR2 FQNNGV. CDR3 length: 15 amino acids. After removal of 3 bases from V and 3 bases from J, the junction contained 8 bases not matched to a gene. CDR3 region: CASSFGDRVSYEQYF. CDR3 coding DNA: TGTGCCAGCAGCTTCGGCGACAGGGTCAGCTACGAGCAGTACTTC. Looking up the rest from reference TRBV11-2 and TRBJ2-7 gives the full variable domain: EAGVAQSPRYKIIEKRQSVAFWCNPISGHATLYWYQQILGQGPKLLIQFQNNGVVDDSQLPKDRFSAERLKGVDSTLKIQPAKLEDSAVYLCASSFGDRVSYEQYFGPGTRLTVT.

This chain connects TRBV11-2 to TRBJ1-3, with D uncertain. This CDR3 contains 13 residues. The germline CDR1 and CDR2 sequences are SGHAT and FQNNGV. With 2 bases removed from V and 4 bases from J, the gap between germline ends came to 6 bases. CDR3 in amino acids: CASSLNWGNTIYF. CDR3 bases: TGTGCCAGCAGCTTAAATTGGGGAAACACCATATATTTT.

The chain uses TRBV27 and TRBJ2-7; D might be TRBD1 or TRBD2, each matching 5 bases. This CDR3 has 15 amino acids. The germline CDR1 and CDR2 sequences are MNHEY and SMNVEV (reference sequence). V lost 2 bases, J lost 1 base, and 12 bases lay in between. The chain's CDR3 is CASSLLGAGSYEQYF. In nucleotides, the CDR3 is TGTGCCAGCAGTTTACTCGGGGCCGGATCCTACGAGCAGTACTTC.

The V and J genes are TRBV7-9 and TRBJ2-3; 8 bases are a match to TRBD2. CDR1 is SEHNR and CDR2 is FQNEAQ in the germline V gene (reference sequence). CDR3 length: 13 amino acids. V lost 6 bases and J lost 4; bases outside the gene matches: 3. The CDR3 protein is CASRGAGADTQYF. The CDR3 nucleotides are TGTGCCAGCAGGGGAGCGGGGGCAGATACGCAGTATTTT.

The V call is TRBV10-2, the J call TRBJ2-2; possible D gene TRBD2, 6 bases. Trimming shortened V by 9 bases and J by 4 bases, and 21 bases separated the two germline ends. The V gene's germline CDR1 is WSHSY and CDR2 SAAADI. This CDR3 spans 16 amino acids. CDR3 residues: CASHGAGRRGTGELFF. The CDR3 nucleotides read TGCGCCAGTCATGGGGCGGGGCGCCGGGGCACCGGGGAGCTGTTTTTT.

The V gene is TRBV6-5, the J gene TRBJ1-1; the match to TRBD1 covers 9 bases. The CDR3 consists of 15 residues. CDR1 and CDR2 (germline): MNHEY, SVGAGI. V shed 6 bases, J shed 4 bases, and the junction held 9 bases outside the gene matches. The DNA of the CDR3 is TGTGCCAGCAGGGCCGGGACAGGGTGGACCACTGAAGCTTTCTTT. Its protein is CASRAGTGWTTEAFF.

This chain connects TRBV9 to TRBJ1-4; D is uncertain. The CDR3 consists of 17 residues. Germline V gene lookup returns CDR1 SGDLS and CDR2 YYNGEE. V was pared by 1 base and J by 1 base, with 14 bases between. The CDR3 bases are TGTGCCAGCAGCGTAAATGCGAGGGCACTAACTAATGAAAAACTGTTTTTT. This gives the protein CASSVNARALTNEKLFF.

The rearrangement links TRBV28 to TRBJ2-7; D ambiguous. V was pared by 3 bases and J by 1 base, with 13 bases between. The germline gives CDR1 MDHEN, CDR2 SYDVKM. This CDR3 spans 15 amino acids. In nucleotides, the CDR3 is TGTGCCAGCAGTTTTGCCTCCGGAGTTTCCTACGAGCAGTACTTC. Translated, it gives CASSFASGVSYEQYF.

The gene calls are TRBV11-2 and TRBJ2-3; 11 bases are a match to TRBD2. CDR3 length equals 15 residues. V lost 6 bases and J lost 4; bases outside the gene matches: 6. From germline, CDR1 is SGHAT and CDR2 FQNNGV. The CDR3 DNA reads TGTGCCAGCAGTCGAGTAGCGGGAGGGCCAGATACGCAGTATTTT. Its protein product is CASSRVAGGPDTQYF.

This clone was seen once. The chain employs TRBV6-5 and TRBJ2-5; tentatively, D is TRBD1 or TRBD2 (5 bases each). V was cut by 6 bases and J by 5 bases, with 19 bases left in between. Germline CDR1 MNHEY, CDR2 SVGAGI. The CDR3 extends over 15 amino acids. CDR3 coding DNA: TGTGCCAGCAGGAGTTCCGGGACCCCTGAGGAGACCCAGTACTTC. This codes for CASRSSGTPEETQYF.

The CDR3 sequence is CASSLLGVDYGYTF. CDR3 sequence (DNA): TGTGCCAGCAGCTTGTTGGGGGTGGACTATGGCTACACCTTC. The chain recombines TRBV5-8 with TRBJ1-2, with D possibly TRBD1 on 5 matching bases. CDR1 and CDR2 (germline): SGHTS, YDEGEE. V lost 1 base and J 3 bases, leaving 10 bases between the germline ends. This CDR3 region has 14 residues.

V usage is TRBV5-1 and J usage is TRBJ2-1; 9 bases match TRBD1. Trimming removed 5 bases from V and 5 bases from J; junction bases left unmatched: 8. The CDR3 length is 15 residues. The V gene's germline CDR1 is SGHRS and CDR2 YFSETQ. CDR3 sequence (DNA): TGCGCCAGCAGTCCATCCGGGACAGGGAACAATGAGCAGTTCTTC. This gives the protein CASSPSGTGNNEQFF.

J is TRBJ1-2 and V is TRBV4-1; D is unresolved. Germline lookup yields CDR1 MGHRA and CDR2 YSYEKL. V was trimmed by 4 bases and J by 3 bases, leaving 15 bases between them. The CDR3 length is 15 residues. The CDR3 reads CASSPIMRPDYGYTF. As DNA, the CDR3 is TGCGCCAGCAGCCCGATAATGAGGCCGGACTATGGCTACACCTTC.